This TCR beta chain was identified during a study of T cell responses to AZD1222 COVID-19 vaccine. About the study: Researchers grouped second doses given at about 4 or about 12 weeks into one pool.

Produced via immunoSEQ multiplex PCR; TCRdb's table is partial and in-frame only. The sample lists about 160,000 clones; approximately 91% were seen once. V was shortened by 6 bases and J by 2 bases, with 10 bases between the two germline ends. The CDR3 has 14 residues. CDR1 is MNHEY and CDR2 is SVGAGI in the germline V gene. This rearrangement joins TRBV6-5 to TRBJ2-2; the D gene is possibly TRBD1 (7 bases). The source material was peripheral blood, sampled on day 0 of AZD1222 vaccination. This receptor was taken from an adult in good health. CDR3 DNA sequence: TGTGCCAGCAGAGGAGGGGGCAACACCGGGGAGCTGTTTTTT. Amino acids: CASRGGGNTGELFF.